The clone carrying this TCR beta chain was seen only a few times. This sample is drawn from a study of human T cells and chemical hapten exposure. TCRdb re-derived calls from the RACE reads in MiXCR, one entry per CDR3 protein. Here the sample spans approximately 34,000 distinct CDR3 sequences, more than 6% being singletons. The time point denotes: patch test 1, 2 weeks after DPC sensitization. Specified treatment: therapeutic diphenylcyclopropenone sensitization with weekly scalp DPC. The authors' total RNA extraction used unfractionated whole blood. Blood draws came before every patch-test application. This specimen was whole blood, taken in connection with sensitization to the hapten diphenylcyclopropenone (DPC). This TCR was sampled from a woman aged 25 to 39 with alopecia areata. Some clones in this sample may be carry-over from other donors' samples.

The CDR3 DNA follows: TGTGCCAGCAGCTACGACAGGGACACTGAAGCTTTCTTT. As protein: CASSYDRDTEAFF. The V and J genes are TRBV7-9 and TRBJ1-1; 7 nucleotides agree with TRBD1. Losses at the gene ends were 4 bases for V and 3 bases for J; bases not matched to a gene: 2. This CDR3 is 13 amino acids long. Germline V lookup: CDR1 SEHNR, CDR2 FQNEAQ (reference sequence).